This record covers a single TCR beta chain. This clonotype was observed at least ten times. Its binding antigen is unknown. No base quality values were provided; no much bigger clone lies one nucleotide off. Ophthalmopathy patients had moderately to severely active disease, Clinical Activity Score of at least 3, NOSPECS grade of at least 4, and duration under 3 months. Exclusion was applied to patients with uncontrolled infections, other autoimmune diseases, pregnancy or lactation. Diagnoses were based on clinical symptoms, serum thyroxine and TRAb, thyroid ultrasound and orbital computed tomography. PBMCs were isolated from about 10 ml of fresh peripheral blood by Ficoll-Paque density gradient centrifugation. Total RNA was extracted using Trizol reagent, and RNA quality was assessed on an Agilent 2100 Bioanalyzer. This entry belongs to a study of T cells in Graves' hyperthyroidism and ophthalmopathy (dated by TCRdb to between 2018 and 2021). Regarding the research as a whole: Peripheral blood samples were taken at initial diagnosis, before any treatment was given. To identify distinguishing TCR V-J signatures, a discovery cohort of 95 to 100 patients was used, comprising 40 to 45 with Graves' ophthalmopathy and 57 with stable Graves' hyperthyroidism. An independent validation cohort of some 18 hyperthyroidism patients and more than 15 patients who later progressed to ophthalmopathy tested prospective prediction of ophthalmopathy. The 75 to 100 discovery patients were randomly split 7:3 into training and test sets. The study also compared thyroid tissue and blood T-cell repertoires from more than 5 Graves' hyperthyroidism patients. After sampling, hyperthyroidism patients received methimazole starting at 30 mg daily, and ophthalmopathy patients received high-dose intravenous methylprednisolone. TCR Vbeta CDR3 sequencing of approximately 140 peripheral blood samples (under 45 ophthalmopathy, about 80 hyperthyroidism and roughly 17 progressor patients) is reported in the paper. Points the paper makes about the study in general: In validation, the model predicted progression to ophthalmopathy a median of about 6.8 months before onset, with roughly 70% sensitivity and roughly 72% specificity. No statistical method was used to fix the sample size in advance, and group allocation was not hidden from the investigators. Most expanded thyroid clonotypes (frequency above 0.001) were also detected in blood, a finding suggesting that blood repertoires may reflect thyroid immune responses. A 13 V-J signature model separated ophthalmopathy from stable hyperthyroidism, with around 90% sensitivity and 81% to 82% specificity in cross-validation and 80%/75% in testing.

CDR1 and CDR2 are read off the germline V gene (reference sequence) as SEHNR and FQNEAQ. From cysteine to phenylalanine, the CDR3 is 14 amino acids long. Only the CDR3 DNA is retained, 42 bases long and in frame from the first base. Trimming costs V 5 bases and J 5 bases, and their ends lie 15 bases apart. The TCR beta CDR3 regions were amplified from the RNA transcripts. For the first round of RT-PCR on the TCR CDR3, the HTBI primer set was used together with the Qiagen OneStep RT-PCR kit. The libraries were constructed in a second round of multiplex PCR and then size-selected and purified. The libraries were sequenced on an Illumina HiSeq2000 using paired-end 100 bp reads. The paper's data handling went like this. SOAPnuke was used to process the raw data, throwing out any read that contained adapters or uncalled bases, had a mean Phred below 15, or lacked an exact constant-primer or identifier match. High-quality paired reads were merged with COPE v1.2.5, and unique nucleotide sequences were defined as clonotypes. MiTCR v1.1 was used to align clonotypes to the IMGT TRBV, TRBD and TRBJ reference segments. Only V-J combinations with frequency above 0.0001, covering roughly 99% of repertoires, were analysed. A TCS score was defined as the ratio between F50 (clonal expansion) and ExV (chaos), using BLOSUM62-based TCRdist between CDR3 peptides within each V-J. Welch's t-statistics and random forest reduced some 510 V-J features to 10 to 15, which were used in a naive Bayes classifier (R e1071). Through fastp at Q25 and MiXCR, TCRdb rebuilt clones from the public reads, retaining in-frame beta chains. Entries are consolidated by CDR3 protein sequence, retaining the most common genes and DNA. TCRdb assigned the V and J calls; the authors' analysis was not used. For this sample the table gives over 350,000 distinct CDR3 sequences, of which about 18% were detected only once. Roughly two fifths of the sample comes from the top ten.

The chain was built from TRBV7-9 and TRBJ1-1; possibly the D gene is TRBD1, per 5 matching bases. The clonotype was recovered from a man younger than 35 with Graves' ophthalmopathy. Sequenced input: blood. DNA sequence: TGTGCCAGCAGCCTATATGCCACAGGTACTGAAGCTTTCTTT. It codes for CASSLYATGTEAFF.